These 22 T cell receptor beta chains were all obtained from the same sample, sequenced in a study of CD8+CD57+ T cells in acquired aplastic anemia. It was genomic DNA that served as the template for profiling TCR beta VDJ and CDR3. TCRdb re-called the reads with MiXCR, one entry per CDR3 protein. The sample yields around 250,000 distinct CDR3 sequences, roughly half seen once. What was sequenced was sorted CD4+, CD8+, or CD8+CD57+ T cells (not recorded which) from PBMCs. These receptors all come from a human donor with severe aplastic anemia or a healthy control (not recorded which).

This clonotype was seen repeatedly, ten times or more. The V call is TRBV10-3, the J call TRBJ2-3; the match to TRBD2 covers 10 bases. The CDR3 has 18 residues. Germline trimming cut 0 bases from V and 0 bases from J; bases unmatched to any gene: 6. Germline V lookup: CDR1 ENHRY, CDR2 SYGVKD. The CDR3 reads CAISESASGGSSTDTQYF. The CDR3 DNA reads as TGTGCCATCAGTGAGTCTGCTAGCGGGGGCTCTAGCACAGATACGCAGTATTTT.

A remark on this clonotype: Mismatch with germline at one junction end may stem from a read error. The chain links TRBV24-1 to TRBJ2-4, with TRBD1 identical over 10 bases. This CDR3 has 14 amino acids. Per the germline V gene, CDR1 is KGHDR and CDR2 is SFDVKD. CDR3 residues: CATRDWDRGDIQYF. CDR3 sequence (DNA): TGTGCCACCAGGGATTGGGACAGGGGTGACATTCAGTACTTC.

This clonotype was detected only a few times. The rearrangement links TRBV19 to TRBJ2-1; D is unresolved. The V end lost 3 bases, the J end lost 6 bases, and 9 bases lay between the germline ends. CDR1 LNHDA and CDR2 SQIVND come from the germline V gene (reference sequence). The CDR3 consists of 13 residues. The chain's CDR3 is CASSMVLSNEQFF. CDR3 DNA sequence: TGTGCCAGTAGTATGGTCCTGTCCAATGAGCAGTTCTTC.

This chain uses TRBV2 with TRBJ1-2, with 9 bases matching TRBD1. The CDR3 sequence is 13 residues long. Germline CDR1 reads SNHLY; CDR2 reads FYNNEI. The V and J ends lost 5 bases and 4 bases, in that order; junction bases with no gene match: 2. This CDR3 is CASSTQGAYGYTF. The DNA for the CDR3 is TGTGCCAGCAGTACACAGGGGGCCTATGGCTACACCTTC.

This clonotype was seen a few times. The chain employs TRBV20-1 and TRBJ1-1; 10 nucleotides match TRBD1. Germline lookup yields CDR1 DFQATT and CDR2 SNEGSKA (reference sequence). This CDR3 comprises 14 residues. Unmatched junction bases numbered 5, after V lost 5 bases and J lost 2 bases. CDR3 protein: CSAPQTGGNTEAFF. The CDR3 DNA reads TGCAGTGCTCCCCAGACAGGGGGCAACACTGAAGCTTTCTTT.

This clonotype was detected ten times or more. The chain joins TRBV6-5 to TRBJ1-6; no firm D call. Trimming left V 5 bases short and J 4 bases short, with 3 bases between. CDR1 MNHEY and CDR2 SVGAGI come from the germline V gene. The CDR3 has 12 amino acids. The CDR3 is CASSRYNSPLHF. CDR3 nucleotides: TGTGCCAGCAGTAGGTATAATTCACCCCTCCACTTT.

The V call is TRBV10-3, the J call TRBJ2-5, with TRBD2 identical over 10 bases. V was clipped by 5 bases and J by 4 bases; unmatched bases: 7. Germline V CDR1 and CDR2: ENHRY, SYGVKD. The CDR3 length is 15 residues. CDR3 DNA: TGTGCCATCAGTTCGCTAGCGGGGGAAGGAGAGACCCAGTACTTC. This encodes CAISSLAGEGETQYF.

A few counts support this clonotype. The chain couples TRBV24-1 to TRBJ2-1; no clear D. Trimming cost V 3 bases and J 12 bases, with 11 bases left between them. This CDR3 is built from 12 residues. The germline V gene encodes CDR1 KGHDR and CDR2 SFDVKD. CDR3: CATSDLNRSQFF. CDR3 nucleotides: TGTGCCACCAGTGATCTGAACAGATCGCAGTTCTTC.

The CDR3 reads CASRGTSGRRRYEQYF. CDR3 bases: TGTGCCAGCAGGGGGACTAGCGGGAGACGCAGGTACGAGCAGTACTTC. The chain carries TRBV2 and TRBJ2-7; 14 positions match TRBD2. V was clipped by 6 bases and J by 4 bases; unmatched bases: 8. The CDR3 contains 16 residues. Germline loops: CDR1 SNHLY, CDR2 FYNNEI.

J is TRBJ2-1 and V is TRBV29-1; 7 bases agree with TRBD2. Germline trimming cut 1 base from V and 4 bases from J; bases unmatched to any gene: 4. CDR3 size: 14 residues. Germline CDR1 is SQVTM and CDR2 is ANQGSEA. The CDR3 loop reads CSVEGGGGYNEQFF. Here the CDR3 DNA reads TGCAGCGTTGAAGGGGGGGGTGGGTACAATGAGCAGTTCTTC.

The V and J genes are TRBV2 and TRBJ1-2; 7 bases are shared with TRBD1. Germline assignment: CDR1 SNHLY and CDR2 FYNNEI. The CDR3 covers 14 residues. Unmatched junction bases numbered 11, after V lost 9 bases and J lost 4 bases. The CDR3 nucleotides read TGTGCCAGATCCCCCGGGACAGAGAGCTATGGCTACACCTTC. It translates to CARSPGTESYGYTF. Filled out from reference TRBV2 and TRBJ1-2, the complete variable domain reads EPEVTQTPSHQVTQMGQEVILRCVPISNHLYFYWYRQILGQKVEFLVSFYNNEISEKSEIFDDQFSVERPDGSNFTLKIRSTKLEDSAMYFCARSPGTESYGYTFGSGTRLTVV.

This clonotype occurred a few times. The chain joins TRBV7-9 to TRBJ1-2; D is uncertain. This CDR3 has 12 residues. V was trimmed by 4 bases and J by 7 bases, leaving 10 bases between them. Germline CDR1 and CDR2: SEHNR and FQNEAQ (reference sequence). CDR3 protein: CASSSDSRGYTF. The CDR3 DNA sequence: TGTGCCAGCAGCTCAGATTCGCGTGGCTACACCTTC.

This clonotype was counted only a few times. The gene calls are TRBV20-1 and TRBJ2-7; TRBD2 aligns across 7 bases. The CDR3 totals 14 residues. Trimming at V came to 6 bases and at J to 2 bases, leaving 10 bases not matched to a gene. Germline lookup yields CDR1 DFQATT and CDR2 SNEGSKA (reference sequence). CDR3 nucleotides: TGCAGTGCACTTGGGGGGGAGGGCCCCTACGAGCAGTACTTC. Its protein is CSALGGEGPYEQYF.

The CDR3 loop reads CASSDLWDYNEQFF. DNA for the CDR3: TGCGCCAGCAGTGATTTGTGGGACTACAATGAGCAGTTCTTC. The chain employs TRBV10-2 and TRBJ2-1; D is uncertain. CDR1 WSHSY and CDR2 SAAADI come from the germline V gene. This CDR3 comprises 14 residues. Between the trimmed V and J ends, which lost 3 bases and 3 bases, there was a span of 9 bases.

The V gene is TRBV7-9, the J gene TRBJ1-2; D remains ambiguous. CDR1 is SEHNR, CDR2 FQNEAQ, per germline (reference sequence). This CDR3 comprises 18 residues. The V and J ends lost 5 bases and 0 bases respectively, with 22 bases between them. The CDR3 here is CASSLLPSSGTTNYGYTF. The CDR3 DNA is TGTGCCAGCAGCCTCCTCCCTTCTTCGGGAACTACTAACTATGGCTACACCTTC.

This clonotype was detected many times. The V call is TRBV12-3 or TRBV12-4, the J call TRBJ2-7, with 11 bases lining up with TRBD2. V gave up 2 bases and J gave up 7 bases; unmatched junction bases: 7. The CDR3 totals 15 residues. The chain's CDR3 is CASSLRLAGTWEQYF. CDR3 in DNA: TGTGCCAGCAGTTTAAGACTAGCGGGGACCTGGGAGCAGTACTTC.

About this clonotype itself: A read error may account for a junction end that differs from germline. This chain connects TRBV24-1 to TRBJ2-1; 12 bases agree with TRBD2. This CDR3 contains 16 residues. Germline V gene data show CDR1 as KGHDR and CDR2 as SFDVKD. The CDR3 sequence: CAISDTPGLAGNEQFF. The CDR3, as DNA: TGTGCCATCAGTGATACCCCGGGACTAGCGGGCAATGAGCAGTTCTTC.

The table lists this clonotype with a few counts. The CDR3 sequence: CASSVGRGTGELFF. CDR3 coding DNA: TGTGCCAGCAGTGTTGGCCGGGGCACCGGGGAGCTGTTTTTT. The rearrangement uses TRBV2 and TRBJ2-2, with a weak D call TRBD2 (5 bases). The CDR3 contains 14 residues. V lost 4 bases and J 4 bases, leaving 10 bases between the germline ends. Germline CDR1 is SNHLY and CDR2 is FYNNEI.

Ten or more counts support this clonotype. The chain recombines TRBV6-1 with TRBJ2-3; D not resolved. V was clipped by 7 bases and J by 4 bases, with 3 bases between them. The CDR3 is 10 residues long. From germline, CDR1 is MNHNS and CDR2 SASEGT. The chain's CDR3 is CASTSDTQYF. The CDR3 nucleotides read TGTGCCAGCACGTCAGATACGCAGTATTTT.

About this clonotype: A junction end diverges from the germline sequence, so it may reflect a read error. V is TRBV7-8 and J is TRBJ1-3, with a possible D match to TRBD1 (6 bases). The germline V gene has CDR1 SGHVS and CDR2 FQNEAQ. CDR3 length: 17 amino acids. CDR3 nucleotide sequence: TGTGCCAGCAGCGTTTGGACAGCTATCGGGTCTGGGAACACCATATATTTT. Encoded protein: CASSVWTAIGSGNTIYF.

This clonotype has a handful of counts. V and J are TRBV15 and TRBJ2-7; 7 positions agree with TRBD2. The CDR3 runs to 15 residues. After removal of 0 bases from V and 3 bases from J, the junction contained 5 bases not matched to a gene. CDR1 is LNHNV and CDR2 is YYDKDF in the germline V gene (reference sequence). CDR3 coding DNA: TGTGCCACCAGCAGAGAGGGGACTAATAGCTACGAGCAGTACTTC. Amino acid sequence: CATSREGTNSYEQYF. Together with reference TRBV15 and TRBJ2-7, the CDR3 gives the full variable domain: DAMVIQNPRYQVTQFGKPVTLSCSQTLNHNVMYWYQQKSSQAPKLLFHYYDKDFNNEADTPDNFQSRRPNTSFCFLDIRSPGLGDTAMYLCATSREGTNSYEQYFGPGTRLTVT.

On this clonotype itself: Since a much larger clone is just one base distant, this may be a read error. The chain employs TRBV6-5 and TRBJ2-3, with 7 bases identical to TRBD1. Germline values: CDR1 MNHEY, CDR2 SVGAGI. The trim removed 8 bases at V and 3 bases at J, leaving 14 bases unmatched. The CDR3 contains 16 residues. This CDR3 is CASQRTDRVGTDTQYF. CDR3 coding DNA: TGTGCCAGCCAAAGGACCGACAGGGTGGGAACAGATACGCAGTATTTT.